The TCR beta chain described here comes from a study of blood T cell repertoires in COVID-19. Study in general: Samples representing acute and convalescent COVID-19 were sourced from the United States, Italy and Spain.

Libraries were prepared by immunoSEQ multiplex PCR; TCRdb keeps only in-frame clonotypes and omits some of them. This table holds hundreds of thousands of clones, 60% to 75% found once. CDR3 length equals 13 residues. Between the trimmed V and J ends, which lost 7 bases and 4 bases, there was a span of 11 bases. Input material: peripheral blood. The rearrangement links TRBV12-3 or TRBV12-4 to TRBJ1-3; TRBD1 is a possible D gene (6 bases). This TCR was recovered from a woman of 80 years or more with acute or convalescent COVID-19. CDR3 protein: CASTSGTGNTIYF. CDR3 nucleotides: TGTGCCAGCACCTCTGGGACAGGAAACACCATATATTTT.